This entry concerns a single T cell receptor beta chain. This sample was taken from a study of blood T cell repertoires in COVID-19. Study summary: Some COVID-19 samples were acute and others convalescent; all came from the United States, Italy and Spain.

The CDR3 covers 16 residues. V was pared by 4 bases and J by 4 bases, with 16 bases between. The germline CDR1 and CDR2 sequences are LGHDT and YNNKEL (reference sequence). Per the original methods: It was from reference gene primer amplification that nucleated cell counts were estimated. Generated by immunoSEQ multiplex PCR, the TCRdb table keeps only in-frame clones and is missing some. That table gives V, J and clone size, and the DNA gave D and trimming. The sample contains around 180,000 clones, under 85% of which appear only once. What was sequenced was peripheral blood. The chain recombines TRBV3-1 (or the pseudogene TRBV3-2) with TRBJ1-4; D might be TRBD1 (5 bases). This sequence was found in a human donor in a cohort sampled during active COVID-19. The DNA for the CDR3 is TGTGCCAGCAGCCGACTGACGACCGGGGGTAATGAAAAACTGTTTTTT. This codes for CASSRLTTGGNEKLFF.